Given below is one TCR beta chain in context. What it binds is unknown. These data are taken from a study of Ad26.COV2.S vaccination and SARS-CoV-2 variants. Study-wide background: Donor was in the COV1001 Ad26.COV2.S trial arm. Ad26.COV2.S was injected intramuscularly once or twice, 56 days apart. Findings and caveats of the study: Spike-specific responses of CD8+ and CD4+ T cells were reported to display substantial breadth after vaccination.

Sequenced by immunoSEQ multiplex PCR; TCRdb stores in-frame clones only, minus some. The data contain more than 300,000 clones, about 88% of them seen just once; the ten biggest clones take up approximately 5.9%. V was shortened by 4 bases and J by 4 bases, with 9 bases between the two germline ends. Germline values: CDR1 SGHRS, CDR2 YFSETQ. The CDR3 totals 12 residues. Treatment given: 19 received Ad26.COV2.S at low or high dose, single or two shots; about 5 received placebo; per-sample allocation not given. The investigators took samples on day 63 after the first vaccine or placebo injection. Aged 18-55 years, donor was enrolled in Boston in about 2020.

The TCR comes from a person between 18 and 60 years old who received the Ad26.COV2.S COVID-19 vaccine or a placebo. The sequenced sample was peripheral blood, obtained in a trial of Ad26.COV2.S vaccine versus placebo. The chain employs TRBV5-1 and TRBJ2-7; D ambiguous. Here the CDR3 reads CASSKTPYEQYF. The CDR3 region has the DNA TGCGCCAGCAGCAAAACACCGTACGAGCAGTACTTC. Based on the CDR3 plus reference TRBV5-1 and TRBJ2-7, the full variable domain is KAGVTQTPRYLIKTRGQQVTLSCSPISGHRSVSWYQQTPGQGLQFLFEYFSETQRNKGNFPGRFSGRQFSNSRSEMNVSTLELGDSALYLCASSKTPYEQYFGPGTRLTVT.